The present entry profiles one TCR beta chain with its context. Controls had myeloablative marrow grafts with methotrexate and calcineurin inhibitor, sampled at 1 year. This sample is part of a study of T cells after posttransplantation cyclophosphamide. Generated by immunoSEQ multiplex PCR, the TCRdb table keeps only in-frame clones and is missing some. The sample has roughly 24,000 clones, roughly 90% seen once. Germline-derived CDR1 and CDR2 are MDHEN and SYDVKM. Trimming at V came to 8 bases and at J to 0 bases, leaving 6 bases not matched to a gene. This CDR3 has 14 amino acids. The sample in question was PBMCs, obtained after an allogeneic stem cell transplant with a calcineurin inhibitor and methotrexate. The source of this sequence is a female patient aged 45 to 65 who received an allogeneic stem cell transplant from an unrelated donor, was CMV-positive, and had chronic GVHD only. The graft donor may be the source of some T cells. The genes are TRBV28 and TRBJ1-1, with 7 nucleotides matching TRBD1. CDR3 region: CASQTTGLNTEAFF. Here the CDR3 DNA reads TGTGCCAGCCAGACGACAGGGCTGAACACTGAAGCTTTCTTT.